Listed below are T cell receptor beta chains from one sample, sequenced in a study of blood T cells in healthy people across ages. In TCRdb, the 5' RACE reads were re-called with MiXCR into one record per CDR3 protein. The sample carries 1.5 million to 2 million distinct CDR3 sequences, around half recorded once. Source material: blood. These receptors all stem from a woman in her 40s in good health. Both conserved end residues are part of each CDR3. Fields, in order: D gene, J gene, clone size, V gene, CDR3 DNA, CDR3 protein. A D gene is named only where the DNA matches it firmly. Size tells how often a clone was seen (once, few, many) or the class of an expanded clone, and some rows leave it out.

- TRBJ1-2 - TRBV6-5 TGTGCCAGCAGCTACGCCATAGGTGGGGGGGGACCCACCTATGGCTACACCTTC CASSYAIGGGGPTYGYTF
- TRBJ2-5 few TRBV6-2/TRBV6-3 TGTGCCAGCAGTTACTCGTATACGGATTCGGAGACCCAGTACTTC CASSYSYTDSETQYF
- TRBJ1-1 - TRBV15 TGTGCCACCAGCAGAGACAGGGCTCCGAACACTGAAGCTTTCTTT CATSRDRAPNTEAFF
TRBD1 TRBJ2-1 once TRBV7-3 TGTGCCAGCAGCTCGGCCGGGACAGGGAGAAGGGGGTTGAATTCGGGGTACAATGAGCAGTTCTTC CASSSAGTGRRGLNSGYNEQFF
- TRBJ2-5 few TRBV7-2 TGTGCCAGCAGCTCCCCAGGGGGGAGAGAGACCCAGTACTTC CASSSPGGRETQYF
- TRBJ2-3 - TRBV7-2 TGTGCCAGCACCTTGTCGCCAGATACGCAGTATTTT CASTLSPDTQYF
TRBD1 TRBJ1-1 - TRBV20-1 TGCAGTGCTAGAGATCCGACAGGGTGGTTGGATGCTTTCTTT CSARDPTGWLDAFF
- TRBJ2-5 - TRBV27 TGTGCCAGCAGTTTAGGGGGAAACTTCCAAGAGACCCAGTACTTC CASSLGGNFQETQYF
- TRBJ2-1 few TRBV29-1 TGCAGCGTTGAGTTCGCAGACAATGAGCAGTTCTTC CSVEFADNEQFF
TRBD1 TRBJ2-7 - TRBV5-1 TGCGCCAGCAGCGCGGATGGACAGGGTTTCCACGAGCAGTACTTC CASSADGQGFHEQYF
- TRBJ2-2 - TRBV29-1 TGCAGCGTTGGGTGGGGGAACACCGGGGAGCTGTTTTTT CSVGWGNTGELFF
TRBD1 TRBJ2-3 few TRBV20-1 TGCAGTGCTAGAGATTGGGGGACAGCCTCAGATACGCAGTATTTT CSARDWGTASDTQYF
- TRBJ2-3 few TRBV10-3 TGTGCCATCAATTTGGGGTCCGGAGATACGCAGTATTTT CAINLGSGDTQYF
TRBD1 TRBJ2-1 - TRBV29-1 TGCAGCGTAGTCGGACAGGGGGCTTATGGCAATGAGCAGTTCTTC CSVVGQGAYGNEQFF
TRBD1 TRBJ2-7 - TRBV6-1 TGTGCCAGCAGTTTCCGCGACGCGGGGACAGGGCACGAGCAGTACTTC CASSFRDAGTGHEQYF
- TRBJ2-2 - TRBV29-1 TGCAGCGTTGAGGCGGAGGGGTCCACCGGGGAGCTGTTTTTT CSVEAEGSTGELFF
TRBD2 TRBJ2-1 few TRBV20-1 TGCAGTGCTTGGACTAGCGGCGCCTACAATGAGCAGTTCTTC CSAWTSGAYNEQFF
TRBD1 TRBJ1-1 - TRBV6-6 TGTGCCAGCAGTCATCCCGGGACAGGGGGGACCGCAACGCAGGCTTTCTTT CASSHPGTGGTATQAFF
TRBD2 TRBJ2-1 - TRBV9 TGTGCCAGCAGCCGACATACGACTAGCCACAATGAGCAGTTCTTC CASSRHTTSHNEQFF
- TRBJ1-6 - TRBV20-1 TGCAGTGCCCCGCATCGGCAGGGGTTTAATTCACCCCTCCACTTT CSAPHRQGFNSPLHF
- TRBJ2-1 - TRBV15 TGTGCCACCTCGAGGGGTGGGACGTCGGCCAGTGAGCAGTTCTTC CATSRGGTSASEQFF
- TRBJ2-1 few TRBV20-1 TGCAGTGCTAGGGACATGAGGGGGTTGACCAATGAGCAGTTCTTC CSARDMRGLTNEQFF
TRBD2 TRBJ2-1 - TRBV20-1 TGCAGTGCTAGCAAAAGTACCCCTAGCGGGCCCCGTAATGAGCAGTTCTTC CSASKSTPSGPRNEQFF
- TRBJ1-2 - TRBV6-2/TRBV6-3 TGTGCCAGCAGTTACCAGGGACGGACGCATGGCTACACCTTC CASSYQGRTHGYTF
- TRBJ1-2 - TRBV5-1 TGCGCCAGCAGCTTGGCCGAATTAAACTATGGCTACACCTTC CASSLAELNYGYTF
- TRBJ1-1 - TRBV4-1 TGCGCCAGCAGCCAAGGGGAGAGGGAGGGAACTGAAGCTTTCTTT CASSQGEREGTEAFF
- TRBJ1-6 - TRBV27 TGTGCCAGCAGCTTAGCCCGGGCGCGAAGTAATTCACCCCTCCACTTT CASSLARARSNSPLHF
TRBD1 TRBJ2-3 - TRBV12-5 TGTGCTAGTGGTAAAGGACAGGGGGGCGCAGATACGCAGTATTTT CASGKGQGGADTQYF
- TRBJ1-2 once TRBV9 TGTGCCAGCAGCGTAGGTGTCGACAGTACAAACTATGGCTACACCTTC CASSVGVDSTNYGYTF
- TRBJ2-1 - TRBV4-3 TGCGCCAGCAGCCAAGATCAAGCAGGGTGGTACAATGAGCAGTTCTTC CASSQDQAGWYNEQFF
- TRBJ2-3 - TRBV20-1 TGCAGTTACAGACAGCTCAGAGTTGCAGATACGCAGTATTTT CSYRQLRVADTQYF
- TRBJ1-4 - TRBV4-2 TGTGCCAGCAGTCGGGCCCGGGGGTTAACTAATGAAAAACTGTTTTTT CASSRARGLTNEKLFF
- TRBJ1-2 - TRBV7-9 TGTGCCAGCAGCTTTGGGAGGGATTCAAGATCCTTTTCCACTAACTATGGCTACACCTTC CASSFGRDSRSFSTNYGYTF
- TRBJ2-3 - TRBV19 TGTGCCAGTAGTATAACAGGGATCACAGATACGCAGTATTTT CASSITGITDTQYF
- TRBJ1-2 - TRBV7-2 TGTGCCAGCAGCTTGAGGGCTATCCACTATGGCTACACCTTC CASSLRAIHYGYTF
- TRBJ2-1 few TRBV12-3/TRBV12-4 TGTGCCAGCAGCCAAACCAGGCTCAAGACGTTCTTC CASSQTRLKTFF
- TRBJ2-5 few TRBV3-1 TGTGCCAGCAGCCAACGTAGCGGACAGGTGGGGCGGACCCAGTACTTC CASSQRSGQVGRTQYF
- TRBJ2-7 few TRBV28 TGTGCCAGCAGAGTAGGGCTTCGGCAGGTTGTTTTCTACGGGCAGTACTTC CASRVGLRQVVFYGQYF
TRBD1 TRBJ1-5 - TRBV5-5 TGTGCCAGCAGCTTAAACCAGGGGGCAAGCAATCAGCCCCAGCATTTT CASSLNQGASNQPQHF
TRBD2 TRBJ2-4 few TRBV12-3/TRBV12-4 TGTGCCAGCAGTTTGGAACTAGCGGGGGTAGCCAAAAACATTCAGTACTTC CASSLELAGVAKNIQYF
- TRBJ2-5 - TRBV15 TGTGCCACCAGCAGAAACGCCCTGGGGGCATACCAAGAGACCCAGTACTTC CATSRNALGAYQETQYF
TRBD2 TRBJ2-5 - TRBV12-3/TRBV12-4 TGTGCCAGCAGATTAGCGGGACGGGGGAAAGAGACCCAGTACTTC CASRLAGRGKETQYF
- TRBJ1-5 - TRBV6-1 TGTGCCAGCAGTGCCGCGGGAGGCGATCAGCCCCAGCATTTT CASSAAGGDQPQHF
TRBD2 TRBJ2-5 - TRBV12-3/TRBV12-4 TGTGCCAGCAGTCCCTCAAGGACTAGCGGGAGAGAGACCCAGTACTTC CASSPSRTSGRETQYF
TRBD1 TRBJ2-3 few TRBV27 TGTGCCAGCAGTTTAGTGGGACAGGGGTGGGGAACTAGCACAGATACGCAGTATTTT CASSLVGQGWGTSTDTQYF
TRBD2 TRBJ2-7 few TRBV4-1 TGCGCCAGCAGCCATCGCGGGGGAACCACCTACGAGCAGTACTTC CASSHRGGTTYEQYF
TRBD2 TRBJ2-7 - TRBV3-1 TGTGCCAGCAGCCAGAATAGCGGGGGCCTCTACGAGCAGTACTTC CASSQNSGGLYEQYF
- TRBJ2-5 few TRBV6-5 TGTGCCAGCAGTTCCGACTCCGTGAAAGAGACCCAGTACTTC CASSSDSVKETQYF
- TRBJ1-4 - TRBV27 TGTGCCACCTCCCCGATGGCCGTTAATGAAAAACTGTTTTTT CATSPMAVNEKLFF
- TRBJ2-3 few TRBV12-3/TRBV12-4 TGTGCCAGCAGCCCGGACCGATTCACAGATACGCAGTATTTT CASSPDRFTDTQYF
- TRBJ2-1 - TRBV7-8 TGTGCCAGCAGCAGCTCGGCAGGGGGGGGCAATGAGCAGTTCTTC CASSSSAGGGNEQFF
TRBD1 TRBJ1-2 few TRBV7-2 TGTGCCAGCAGCCCAGCGGGACAGCTCTATGGCTACACCTTC CASSPAGQLYGYTF
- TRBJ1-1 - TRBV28 TGTGCCAGCAGCCCCAGATTCGGAGCTTTCTTT CASSPRFGAFF
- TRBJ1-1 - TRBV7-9 TGTGCCAGCAGGCCTCCGGAACAGGTCCGGGGTGAAGCTTTCTTT CASRPPEQVRGEAFF
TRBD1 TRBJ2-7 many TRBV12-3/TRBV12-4 TGTGCCAGCAGTTTCACAGGGGGCGAGCAGTACTTC CASSFTGGEQYF
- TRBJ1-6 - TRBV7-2 TGTGCCAGCAGCTTAGATCACAGGAGACTTTTTGATTCACCCCTCCACTTT CASSLDHRRLFDSPLHF
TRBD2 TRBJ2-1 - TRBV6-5 TGTGCCAGCAGGAAAATGAGCGGGGGGGCCCACAATGAGCAGTTCTTC CASRKMSGGAHNEQFF
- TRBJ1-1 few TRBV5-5 TGTGCCAGCAGCTTTGTGCAGGGTCTTAAGAACACTGAAGCTTTCTTT CASSFVQGLKNTEAFF
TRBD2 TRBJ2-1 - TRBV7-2 TGTGCCAGCAGCTTAGGACTAGCCCGAGAGCAGTTCTTC CASSLGLAREQFF
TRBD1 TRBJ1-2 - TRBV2 TGTGCCAGCAGTGGGGGACAGGGGTCCTATGGCTACACCTTC CASSGGQGSYGYTF